These T cell receptor beta chains were read from a single sample in a study of T cell changes during pregnancy in multiple sclerosis. The repertoire was sequenced with immunoSEQ multiplex PCR; TCRdb's copy has only in-frame clones and lacks some. Here the sample spans about 120,000 clones, about 94% being singletons. The sample here was peripheral blood, taken before pregnancy. Receptor source: a female donor with multiple sclerosis, enrolled in a pregnancy study. Each CDR3 is given with its conserved first and last residue. A D gene is named only where the DNA matches it firmly. Not every row has a clone size; where given, it reads once, few, many or a size class.

V	J	D	size	CDR3	DNA
TRBV9	TRBJ1-4	.	.	CASSGGSTNEKLFF	TGTGCCAGCAGCGGAGGGTCAACTAATGAAAAACTGTTTTTT
TRBV6-9	TRBJ2-7	.	.	CASSYFFGATRISYEQYF	TGTGCCAGCAGTTATTTCTTTGGAGCCACTAGGATCTCCTACGAGCAGTACTTC
TRBV6-5	TRBJ1-2	TRBD1	.	CASSQDRAPYGYTF	TGTGCCAGCAGTCAAGACAGGGCCCCTTATGGCTACACCTTC
TRBV11-1	TRBJ1-2	.	.	CASRGALGYTF	TGTGCCAGCAGGGGGGCGCTCGGCTACACCTTC
TRBV7-9	TRBJ2-3	TRBD1	.	CASSFRQGRSSDTQYF	TGTGCCAGCAGCTTTCGACAGGGGCGGAGTTCAGATACGCAGTATTTT
TRBV4-2	TRBJ2-7	TRBD2	.	CASSQVPAGEPYEQYF	TGTGCCAGCAGCCAAGTCCCAGCGGGGGAACCCTACGAGCAGTACTTC
TRBV6-1	TRBJ1-1	TRBD1	.	CASSETGTGDFNTEAFF	TGTGCCAGCAGTGAAACCGGGACAGGTGACTTTAACACTGAAGCTTTCTTT
TRBV21-1	TRBJ2-1	.	once	CASSTTRLASDNEQFF	TGTGCCAGCAGCACCACGCGACTAGCGTCGGACAATGAGCAGTTCTTC
TRBV9	TRBJ1-2	.	.	CASSVGEGEGNSYGYTF	TGTGCCAGCAGCGTAGGGGAGGGTGAGGGAAACAGCTATGGCTACACCTTC
TRBV11-2	TRBJ2-3	.	.	CASSPSTDTQYF	TGTGCCAGCAGCCCGAGCACAGATACGCAGTATTTT
TRBV6-1	TRBJ1-1	.	.	CASSETQGVEAFF	TGTGCCAGCAGTGAAACACAGGGAGTGGAAGCTTTCTTT
TRBV15	TRBJ1-4	.	.	CATSRDETAEKLFF	TGTGCCACCAGCAGAGATGAGACAGCTGAAAAACTGTTTTTT
TRBV5-6	TRBJ1-2	TRBD1	.	CASSLRGAGTARGYTF	TGTGCCAGCAGCTTGAGGGGCGCCGGGACAGCCCGCGGCTACACCTTC
TRBV14	TRBJ2-5	TRBD2	.	CASSQVGVAGRETQYF	TGTGCCAGCAGCCAAGTGGGTGTAGCGGGGAGAGAGACCCAGTACTTC
TRBV19	TRBJ2-2	.	.	CASSIVPGSGELFF	TGTGCCAGTAGTATAGTCCCCGGGTCCGGGGAGCTGTTTTTT
TRBV6-1	TRBJ2-7	TRBD1	.	CASSELGQFYEQYF	TGTGCCAGCAGTGAATTGGGACAGTTCTACGAGCAGTACTTC
TRBV30	TRBJ1-1	.	once	CAWSRQSEAFF	TGTGCCTGGAGTCGACAGAGTGAAGCTTTCTTT
TRBV5-1	TRBJ1-2	TRBD1	.	CASNVEGGWDYGYTF	TGCGCCAGCAACGTGGAAGGGGGCTGGGACTATGGCTACACCTTC
TRBV10-3	TRBJ2-2	.	.	CAISEGSDLNTGELFF	TGTGCCATCAGTGAAGGGTCGGACTTGAACACCGGGGAGCTGTTTTTT
TRBV7-2	TRBJ1-2	TRBD1	once	CASSQGGSDYGYTF	TGTGCCAGCAGTCAGGGGGGCTCGGACTATGGCTACACCTTC
TRBV15	TRBJ2-7	TRBD2	.	CATSRDFGGLPIEQYF	TGTGCCACCAGCAGAGATTTTGGGGGACTACCAATCGAGCAGTACTTC
TRBV7-8	TRBJ2-7	.	.	CASSHGGLAYEQYF	TGTGCCAGCAGCCATGGGGGACTGGCCTACGAGCAGTACTTC
TRBV19	TRBJ2-1	TRBD2	.	CASSPRGLAAYNEQFF	TGTGCCAGTAGTCCGAGGGGACTAGCAGCATACAATGAGCAGTTCTTC
TRBV2	TRBJ1-2	.	few	CASLVLANYGYTF	TGTGCCAGCTTGGTCTTAGCTAACTATGGCTACACCTTC
TRBV18	TRBJ2-7	TRBD1	once	CASSAKTGGVEQYF	TGTGCCAGCTCAGCGAAAACAGGGGGCGTCGAGCAGTACTTC
TRBV19	TRBJ1-1	.	.	CASSMGQNTEAFF	TGTGCCAGTAGTATGGGACAGAACACTGAAGCTTTCTTT
TRBV2	TRBJ2-3	TRBD2	.	CASSEQGLGTDTQYF	TGTGCCAGCAGTGAACAGGGACTAGGCACAGATACGCAGTATTTT
TRBV27	TRBJ2-3	TRBD2	many	CASSLWASGSTDTQYF	TGTGCCAGCAGTTTATGGGCTAGCGGGAGCACAGATACGCAGTATTTT
TRBV5-1	TRBJ2-7	.	.	CASSQVMGYEQYF	TGCGCCAGCAGCCAGGTCATGGGCTACGAGCAGTACTTC
TRBV2	TRBJ1-5	.	.	CASSHDGNQPQHF	TGTGCCAGCAGTCACGACGGGAATCAGCCCCAGCATTTT
TRBV2	TRBJ2-3	TRBD1	.	CASSVQGDTQYF	TGTGCCAGCAGCGTACAGGGGGATACGCAGTATTTT
TRBV2	TRBJ2-7	TRBD1	.	CASSYRGSSYEQYF	TGTGCCAGCAGCTACAGGGGGAGCTCCTACGAGCAGTACTTC
TRBV27	TRBJ2-7	TRBD1	.	CASSWAGQGGYEQYF	TGTGCCAGCAGTTGGGCGGGACAGGGGGGCTACGAGCAGTACTTC
TRBV6-5	TRBJ1-2	.	.	CASSYSTGNRYTF	TGTGCCAGCAGTTACTCCACAGGGAATCGCTACACCTTC
TRBV10-3	TRBJ2-3	.	.	CAISDPGSSTDTQYF	TGTGCCATCAGTGACCCAGGGTCGAGCACAGATACGCAGTATTTT
TRBV19	TRBJ1-1	.	.	CASSMGHRATEAFF	TGTGCCAGTAGTATGGGGCACAGAGCCACTGAAGCTTTCTTT
TRBV5-4	TRBJ2-1	TRBD1	.	CASSLGGQGRDEQFF	TGTGCCAGCAGCTTGGGGGGACAGGGAAGGGATGAGCAGTTCTTC
TRBV2	TRBJ1-5	.	.	CASSERTGNQPQHF	TGTGCCAGCAGTGAACGGACAGGCAATCAGCCCCAGCATTTT
TRBV6-1	TRBJ1-2	TRBD1	few	CASRMTGLEGYTF	TGTGCCAGCAGAATGACAGGGTTAGAGGGCTACACCTTC
TRBV7-9	TRBJ2-1	TRBD2	.	CASSRAATSGGAYNEQFF	TGTGCCAGCAGCCGCGCCGCGACGAGCGGGGGGGCCTACAATGAGCAGTTCTTC
TRBV28	TRBJ1-4	TRBD1	.	CASSSGTAHEKLFF	TGTGCCAGCAGTTCAGGGACAGCCCATGAAAAACTGTTTTTT
TRBV2	TRBJ1-1	TRBD1	once	CASRGTGEVSEAFF	TGTGCCAGCAGGGGGACAGGGGAGGTTTCTGAAGCTTTCTTT
TRBV14	TRBJ1-1	.	.	CASSLGRGGGTEAFF	TGTGCCAGCAGCCTTGGACGGGGGGGCGGCACTGAAGCTTTCTTT
TRBV6-5	TRBJ1-2	TRBD1	.	CASRTPGGQGGYTF	TGTGCCAGCAGAACCCCGGGGGGACAGGGTGGCTACACCTTC
TRBV5-4	TRBJ2-6	TRBD1	.	CASSLGPGQGVWGLTF	TGTGCCAGCAGCTTGGGTCCGGGACAGGGCGTATGGGGGCTGACTTTC
TRBV6-1	TRBJ2-1	.	.	CASSRDGQFSEQFF	TGTGCCAGCAGTCGGGATGGGCAATTTAGTGAGCAGTTCTTC